The 7 T cell receptor beta chains below come from one sample, sequenced in a study of cytomegalovirus exposure and HLA in healthy donors. PCR amplification relied on 60 Vbeta primers (plus 13 Jbeta primers). Assay used: immunoSEQ multiplex PCR; TCRdb lists only in-frame clones, some missing. Its clone listing holds approximately 150,000 clones. The sequenced sample consisted of PBMCs. The receptors were gathered from a woman in her forties or fifties in good health and CMV-seronegative.

In the case of this clone: Other DNA sequences in this sample translate to the same CDR3. V usage is TRBV7-2 and J usage is TRBJ2-3; the D gene is possibly TRBD1 (6 bases). CDR1 and CDR2 from the germline V gene are SGHTA and FQGNSA. The CDR3 extends over 15 amino acids. The ends were cut back, 1 base at V and 1 base at J, with 9 bases in the middle. The chain's CDR3 is CASSLGGRGTDTQYF. The CDR3, as DNA: TGTGCCAGCAGCTTAGGGGGGCGGGGCACAGATACGCAGTATTTT.

The V and J genes are TRBV6-5 and TRBJ2-7, with D possibly being TRBD2 (5 bases). This CDR3 contains 13 residues. The V end was cut by 2 bases, the J end by 7 bases, with 12 bases between. CDR1 is MNHEY and CDR2 is SVGAGI in the germline V gene. The CDR3 is CASSYGLPGEQYF. The DNA for the CDR3 is TGTGCCAGCAGTTACGGTTTACCGGGGGAGCAGTACTTC.

This chain connects TRBV7-9 to TRBJ1-6; D unclear. CDR1 and CDR2 from the germline V gene are SEHNR and FQNEAQ (reference sequence). Trimming removed 3 bases at V and 9 bases at J, with 3 bases between. The CDR3 runs 11 residues. The CDR3 DNA reads TGTGCCAGCAGCTTCGGTTCACCCCTCCACTTT. Residues: CASSFGSPLHF.

The J gene is TRBJ2-7, the V gene TRBV7-2; 9 nucleotides match TRBD1. V lost 5 bases to trimming and J lost 6 bases; unmatched junction nucleotides: 8. The germline CDR1 and CDR2 sequences are SGHTA and FQGNSA. The CDR3 sequence is 14 residues long. The DNA of the CDR3 is TGTGCCAGCAGCCCCGGGACAGGGTTTATCGAGCAGTACTTC. It encodes CASSPGTGFIEQYF.

The V and J genes are TRBV5-1 and TRBJ2-1; D is unresolved. Between the trimmed V and J ends, which lost 4 bases and 10 bases, there was a span of 12 bases. There are 12 residues in the CDR3. Germline loops: CDR1 SGHRS, CDR2 YFSETQ. The CDR3 sequence is CASSAMMWEQFF. The CDR3 DNA follows: TGCGCCAGCAGCGCGATGATGTGGGAGCAGTTCTTC. The variable domain in full, completed from reference TRBV5-1 and TRBJ2-1, reads KAGVTQTPRYLIKTRGQQVTLSCSPISGHRSVSWYQQTPGQGLQFLFEYFSETQRNKGNFPGRFSGRQFSNSRSEMNVSTLELGDSALYLCASSAMMWEQFFGPGTRLTVL.

The V gene is TRBV11-2, the J gene TRBJ1-1, with D perhaps matching TRBD1 (5 bases). Germline loops: CDR1 SGHAT, CDR2 FQNNGV. The CDR3 has 14 residues. The V gene lost 3 bases and the J gene lost 1 base, with 9 bases spanning the gap. The CDR3 DNA is TGTGCCAGCAGCTTCGGGGGATGGAACACTGAAGCTTTCTTT. It yields the protein CASSFGGWNTEAFF. The complete variable domain, with remaining parts taken from reference TRBV11-2 and TRBJ1-1, reads EAGVAQSPRYKIIEKRQSVAFWCNPISGHATLYWYQQILGQGPKLLIQFQNNGVVDDSQLPKDRFSAERLKGVDSTLKIQPAKLEDSAVYLCASSFGGWNTEAFFGQGTRLTVV.

The rearrangement links TRBV29-1 to TRBJ2-5, with 7 bases fitting TRBD1. V was pared by 1 base and J by 1 base, with 12 bases of the junction left unmatched. This CDR3 spans 17 amino acids. From germline, CDR1 is SQVTM and CDR2 ANQGSEA. CDR3 sequence (DNA): TGCAGCGTTGAAGCCTCACCCGTGACAGGGTCCCAAGAGACCCAGTACTTC. As protein: CSVEASPVTGSQETQYF. Based on the CDR3 plus reference TRBV29-1 and TRBJ2-5, the full variable domain is SAVISQKPSRDICQRGTSLTIQCQVDSQVTMMFWYRQQPGQSLTLIATANQGSEATYESGFVIDKFPISRPNLTFSTLTVSNMSPEDSSIYLCSVEASPVTGSQETQYFGPGTRLLVL.